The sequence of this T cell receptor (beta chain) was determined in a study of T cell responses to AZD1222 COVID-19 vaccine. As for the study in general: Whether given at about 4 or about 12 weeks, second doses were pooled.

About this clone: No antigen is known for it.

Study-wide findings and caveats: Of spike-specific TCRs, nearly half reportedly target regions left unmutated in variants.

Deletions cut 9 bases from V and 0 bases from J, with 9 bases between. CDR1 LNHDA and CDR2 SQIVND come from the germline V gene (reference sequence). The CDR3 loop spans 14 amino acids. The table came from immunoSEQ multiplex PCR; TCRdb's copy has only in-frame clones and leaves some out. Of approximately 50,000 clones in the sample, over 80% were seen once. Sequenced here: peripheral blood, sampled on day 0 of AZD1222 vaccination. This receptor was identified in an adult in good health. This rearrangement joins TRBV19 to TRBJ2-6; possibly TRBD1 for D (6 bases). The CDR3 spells CASRQASGANVLTF. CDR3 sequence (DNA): TGTGCCAGCCGACAGGCCTCTGGGGCCAACGTCCTGACTTTC.